The 23 T cell receptor beta chains below all came from one sample that was sequenced in a study of blood T cell repertoires in COVID-19 (dated by TCRdb to the early 2020s). The method behind the library was the immunoSEQ multiplex PCR assay. Held by TCRdb, this immuneACCESS table contains in-frame sequences only and omits some clones. Under half of the omission traces to an unresolved V gene where checked; the cause of the rest is unknown. A total of hundreds of thousands of clones appear in this sample, just under 90% of them only once. The top ten clones comprise over 9% of the sample. Sequenced: PBMCs or T cells enriched from blood (not recorded which). The receptor set was obtained from a woman under 40 who had recovered from COVID-19.

CDR3 region: CASSLTQGVTEAFF. The CDR3 DNA follows: TGCGCCAGCAGCTTGACTCAGGGCGTCACTGAAGCTTTCTTT. The chain couples TRBV5-1 to TRBJ1-1; maybe TRBD1 (5 bases). The CDR3 has 14 residues. CDR1 is SGHRS, CDR2 YFSETQ, per germline. Trimming shortened V by 1 base and J by 4 bases, and 11 bases separated the two germline ends.

With regard to this clone: One end of the junction is discordant with germline, which a read error may explain. The chain's CDR3 is CASSRDSRTYSSPLHF. Written as DNA, the CDR3 is TGTGCCAGCAGTCGGGACAGTAGGACCTATAGTTCACCCCTCCACTTT. V gene TRBV11-2 combines with J gene TRBJ1-6; 7 nucleotides line up with TRBD1. The CDR3 contains 16 residues. CDR1 SGHAT and CDR2 FQNNGV come from the germline V gene.

The chain recombines TRBV27 with TRBJ2-3, with TRBD2 matching 7 bases. The CDR3 runs to 14 residues. V shed 6 bases, J shed 2 bases, and the junction held 5 bases outside the gene matches. Germline-derived CDR1 and CDR2 are MNHEY and SMNVEV (reference sequence). This chain's CDR3 is CASRAGLFTDTQYF. In DNA, the CDR3 is TGTGCCAGCAGGGCGGGACTATTCACAGATACGCAGTATTTT.

The gene calls are TRBV11-3 and TRBJ2-3; 7 positions match TRBD2. J lost 7 bases, V lost 5 bases, and 12 bases had no gene match. This CDR3 is built from 15 residues. Germline values: CDR1 SGHNT, CDR2 YENEEA. The CDR3 spells CASSPSGTLSNTQYF. CDR3 in DNA: TGTGCCAGCAGCCCTAGCGGAACCCTGTCGAATACGCAGTATTTT. Full variable domain (outside the CDR3, taken from reference TRBV11-3 and TRBJ2-3): EAGVVQSPRYKIIEKKQPVAFWCNPISGHNTLYWYLQNLGQGPELLIRYENEEAVDDSQLPKDRFSAERLKGVDSTLKIQPAELGDSAVYLCASSPSGTLSNTQYFGPGTRLTVL.

This rearrangement joins TRBV29-1 to TRBJ1-5; tentatively, D is TRBD1 (6 bases). V gave up 7 bases and J gave up 3 bases, with 16 bases separating them. CDR1 and CDR2 from the germline V gene are SQVTM and ANQGSEA. This CDR3 spans 14 amino acids. DNA for the CDR3: TGCAGCGGATGGGGTGGGGGCTCCAATCAGCCCCAGCATTTT. It specifies CSGWGGGSNQPQHF.

Note on this clone: The sample carries other DNA sequences with the same CDR3. The genes are TRBV19 and TRBJ1-5; TRBD1 is a possible D gene (5 bases). Germline V CDR1 and CDR2: LNHDA, SQIVND (reference sequence). Deletions cut 1 base from V and 0 bases from J, with 7 bases between. The CDR3 is 15 residues long. CDR3 nucleotides: TGTGCCAGTAGTATAGGGGGCTATAGCAATCAGCCCCAGCATTTT. This translates into CASSIGGYSNQPQHF.

This clone was detected only a few times. The CDR3: CASSLEGANEKLFF. CDR3 DNA: TGTGCCAGCAGCTTGGAAGGGGCTAATGAAAAACTGTTTTTT. The V call is TRBV5-4, the J call TRBJ1-4, with D perhaps matching TRBD1 (5 bases). Germline loops: CDR1 SGHNT, CDR2 YYREEE (reference sequence). The CDR3 is 14 amino acids. V was cut by 0 bases and J by 3 bases, with 6 bases left in between.

This clone was found a few times. The chain has TRBV9 and TRBJ2-5; 9 bases agree with TRBD1. The CDR3 spans 14 residues. The ends lost 5 bases at V and 5 bases at J; junction bases unmatched: 7. Germline lookup yields CDR1 SGDLS and CDR2 YYNGEE. This CDR3 is CASSVQGAGETQYF. CDR3 coding DNA: TGTGCCAGCAGTGTACAGGGGGCAGGGGAGACCCAGTACTTC.

Regarding this clone: Other DNA sequences of this sample code for an identical CDR3. V usage is TRBV19 and J usage is TRBJ2-5; weak D call: TRBD1 (5 bases). The CDR3 is made up of 14 amino acids. V shed 2 bases and J shed 1 base, with 8 bases lying between them. CDR1 and CDR2 (germline): LNHDA, SQIVND (reference sequence). CDR3 in DNA: TGTGCCAGTAGTATACAGGGTCCCCAAGAGACCCAGTACTTC. Its protein product is CASSIQGPQETQYF.

With regard to this clone: The same CDR3 is also encoded by other DNA sequences in this sample. The chain employs TRBV19 and TRBJ1-4; D ambiguous. V was pared by 3 bases and J by 0 bases, with 8 bases between. The germline gives CDR1 LNHDA, CDR2 SQIVND (reference sequence). This CDR3 contains 15 residues. The chain's CDR3 is CASSIQAATNEKLFF. CDR3 DNA: TGTGCCAGTAGTATTCAGGCCGCAACTAATGAAAAACTGTTTTTT.

The chain is built from TRBV5-5 and TRBJ2-1, with TRBD1 matching over 11 bases. The germline CDR1 and CDR2 sequences are SGHKS and YYEKEE (reference sequence). V trimming: 2 bases; J trimming: 6 bases; junction bases outside the gene matches: 13. This CDR3 is built from 18 residues. The CDR3 region has the DNA TGTGCCAGCAGCTTCATGTTTTTTTCTGGGACAGGGGGCAATGAGCAGTTCTTC. Translating it yields CASSFMFFSGTGGNEQFF.

This sequence joins TRBV6-1 and TRBJ1-3; D is possibly TRBD1 (6 bases). V gave up 0 bases and J gave up 0 bases, with 15 bases separating them. This CDR3 contains 18 residues. Germline CDR1 is MNHNS and CDR2 is SASEGT. The DNA of the CDR3 is TGTGCCAGCAGTGAAGCGGGTCCAGGGGCACACTCTGGAAACACCATATATTTT. This gives the protein CASSEAGPGAHSGNTIYF.

J is TRBJ2-7 and V is TRBV6-2 or TRBV6-3, with TRBD1 matching over 10 bases. The CDR3 is 15 amino acids. V lost 2 bases, J lost 2 bases, and 3 bases stayed unmatched. Per the germline V gene, CDR1 is MNHEY and CDR2 is SVGEGT. CDR3 DNA: TGTGCCAGCAGTTACGGGACAGGGGACACCTACGAGCAGTACTTC. Its protein is CASSYGTGDTYEQYF.

CDR3 loop: CASSLSRGTYNEQFF. The CDR3 DNA reads as TGTGCCAGCAGCTTAAGCCGCGGGACTTACAATGAGCAGTTCTTC. The chain recombines TRBV11-3 with TRBJ2-1, with D tentatively TRBD2 (6 bases). V gave up 2 bases and J gave up 4 bases, with 12 bases separating them. The V gene's germline CDR1 is SGHNT and CDR2 YENEEA. The CDR3 spans 15 residues.

The chain joins TRBV5-1 to TRBJ2-3, with 11 positions matching TRBD2. In germline, CDR1 is SGHRS, CDR2 YFSETQ. The CDR3 extends over 18 amino acids. After removal of 6 bases from V and 3 bases from J, the junction contained 15 bases not matched to a gene. CDR3 sequence: CASNLPGTSGTTTDTQYF. The CDR3 DNA is TGCGCCAGCAATCTGCCCGGGACTAGCGGTACTACTACAGATACGCAGTATTTT.

The gene calls are TRBV11-2 and TRBJ2-5; D perhaps matches TRBD2 (7 bases). This CDR3 contains 16 residues. Trimming cost V 3 bases and J 5 bases, with 19 bases left between them. Germline lookup yields CDR1 SGHAT and CDR2 FQNNGV. CDR3 amino acids: CASSLGSGGLRETQYF. The DNA of the CDR3 is TGTGCCAGCAGCTTGGGTTCGGGGGGCCTGAGGGAGACCCAGTACTTC.

The chain uses TRBV28 and TRBJ2-1, with D perhaps matching TRBD1 (6 bases). Germline V lookup: CDR1 MDHEN, CDR2 SYDVKM. The CDR3 is 12 residues long. V was trimmed by 5 bases and J by 6 bases, leaving 8 bases between them. The CDR3 here is CASSQQGNEQFF. CDR3 in DNA: TGTGCCAGCAGTCAACAGGGCAATGAGCAGTTCTTC.

The gene calls are TRBV19 and TRBJ2-3, with TRBD2 identical over 7 bases. The ends lost 8 bases at V and 2 bases at J; junction bases unmatched: 10. Per the germline V gene, CDR1 is LNHDA and CDR2 is SQIVND (reference sequence). The CDR3 is 15 amino acids. Here the CDR3 reads CASQSGEGITDTQYF. DNA of the CDR3: TGTGCCAGTCAATCTGGGGAGGGGATCACAGATACGCAGTATTTT.

This chain uses TRBV6-4 with TRBJ1-5; D unresolved. The CDR3 loop spans 16 amino acids. Germline values: CDR1 MRHNA, CDR2 SNTAGT. The V end was cut by 2 bases, the J end by 0 bases, with 11 bases between. The CDR3 sequence is CASSDVAANSNQPQHF. CDR3 coding DNA: TGTGCCAGCAGTGACGTGGCGGCTAATAGCAATCAGCCCCAGCATTTT.

This chain links TRBV10-2 with TRBJ2-7; 14 bases fit TRBD2. The CDR3 loop spans 17 amino acids. Trimming cost V 3 bases and J 7 bases; bases outside gene matches: 11. CDR1 is WSHSY, CDR2 SAAADI, per germline. The DNA for the CDR3 is TGCGCCAGCAGTGACTCCCGACTAGCGGGAGGGCCTCGGGAGCAGTACTTC. This encodes CASSDSRLAGGPREQYF.

The rearrangement joins TRBV9 to TRBJ2-7; maybe TRBD2 (5 bases). Germline CDR1 and CDR2: SGDLS and YYNGEE. The V end was cut by 4 bases, the J end by 4 bases, with 12 bases between. The CDR3 consists of 13 residues. The CDR3 sequence is CASSPLLGYEQYF. The CDR3 coding sequence is TGTGCCAGCAGCCCCCTACTAGGATACGAGCAGTACTTC.

This chain connects TRBV19 to TRBJ2-3; weak D call: TRBD2 (5 bases). The germline V gene has CDR1 LNHDA and CDR2 SQIVND (reference sequence). The CDR3 totals 15 residues. Trimming shortened V by 3 bases and J by 3 bases, and 13 bases separated the two germline ends. The CDR3 is CASSMRASLTDTQYF. Written as DNA, the CDR3 is TGTGCCAGTAGTATGCGGGCTAGTTTGACAGATACGCAGTATTTT.

A single count supports this clone. The chain has TRBV9 and TRBJ2-7; D might be TRBD1 (5 bases). CDR1 is SGDLS and CDR2 is YYNGEE in the germline V gene. V was clipped by 4 bases and J by 2 bases, with 19 bases between them. The CDR3 length is 16 residues. CDR3 coding DNA: TGTGCCAGCAGCCCGACCGTTGTCACAGGAACCTACGAGCAGTACTTC. This sequence encodes CASSPTVVTGTYEQYF.